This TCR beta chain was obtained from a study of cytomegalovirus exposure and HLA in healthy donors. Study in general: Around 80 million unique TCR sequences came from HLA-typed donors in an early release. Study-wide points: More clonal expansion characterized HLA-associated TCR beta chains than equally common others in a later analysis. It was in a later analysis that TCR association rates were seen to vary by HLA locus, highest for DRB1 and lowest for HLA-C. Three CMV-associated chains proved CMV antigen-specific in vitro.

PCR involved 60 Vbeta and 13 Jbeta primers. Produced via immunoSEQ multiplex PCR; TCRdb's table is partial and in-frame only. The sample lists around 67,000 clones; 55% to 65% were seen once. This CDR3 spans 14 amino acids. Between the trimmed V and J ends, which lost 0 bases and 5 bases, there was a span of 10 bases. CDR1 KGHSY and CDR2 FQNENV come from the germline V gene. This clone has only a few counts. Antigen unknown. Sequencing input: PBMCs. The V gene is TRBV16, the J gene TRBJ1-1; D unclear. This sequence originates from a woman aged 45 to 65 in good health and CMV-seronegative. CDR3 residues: CASSQSVRGTEAFF. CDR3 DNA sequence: TGTGCCAGCAGCCAATCTGTTCGGGGTACTGAAGCTTTCTTT.